The clone carrying this TCR beta chain was seen repeatedly, ten times or more. Its specificity is not known. These data are taken from a study of CD8+CD57+ T cells in acquired aplastic anemia. For the study at large: Recorded DNA amounts for sorted CD4+ and CD8+ cells had an average of approximately 2.9 ug. CD4+ reads averaged about 9.9 million in healthy donors.

Findings and limits, study-wide: Patients and controls were found to share roughly 31 CD8+ CDR3 sequences. Statistical testing detected no significant gap in CD8+ Simpson's diversity between patients and controls.

Researchers used genomic DNA as the template to profile TCR beta VDJ and CDR3. TCRdb passed the reads through MiXCR, listing each CDR3 protein once. Of some 180,000 distinct CDR3 sequences listed, around half are singletons. The TCR sequence derives from a human donor in good health. Sequenced sample: sorted CD4+, CD8+, or CD8+CD57+ T cells (not recorded which) from PBMCs.

The CDR3 sequence is CASSLAVKNEQYF. For the CDR3, the DNA is TGTGCCAGCAGTTTAGCGGTTAAAAACGAGCAGTACTTC. This sequence joins TRBV12-3 or TRBV12-4 and TRBJ2-7; unclear D gene. This CDR3 has 13 residues. Trimming removed 0 bases at V and 5 bases at J, with 8 bases between.